This is a list of T cell receptor beta chains from one sample in a study of T cell repertoires in cytomegalovirus infection. One entry per CDR3 protein, called by TCRdb with MiXCR from the reads. The table includes about 130,000 distinct CDR3 sequences, approximately 30% detected once. These receptors have no known antigen. The starting material was CD8+ T cells from cultured PBMCs, obtained from culture after CMV antigen stimulation. All receptors derive from a human donor in good health (CMV status not recorded). Some clones in this sample may be carry-over from other donors' samples. Each CDR3 is given without its conserved first and last residue. D genes are given only for firm matches.

d_call	v_call	j_call	cdr3_aa
-	TRBV2	TRBJ1-1	ASSGQKLNTEAF
-	TRBV7-9	TRBJ2-5	ASSFSWGQETQY
-	TRBV4-1	TRBJ2-2	ASSLRAEPADGELF
-	TRBV7-3	TRBJ2-1	ASSLIGGHNEQF
-	TRBV6-5	TRBJ2-7	ASSYLPPVGEQY
TRBD1	TRBV11-2	TRBJ1-1	ASSLEQTGATEAF
-	TRBV4-1	TRBJ2-1	ASSQGEGANEQF
-	TRBV11-1	TRBJ2-2	ASSLEGGEYTGELF
-	TRBV10-3	TRBJ1-1	AISESARANTEAF
-	TRBV7-6	TRBJ2-3	ASSSEPGPRGIADTQY
TRBD1	TRBV5-1	TRBJ2-5	ASRTRDRGQETQY
TRBD1	TRBV5-4	TRBJ2-5	ASSRDRGRGETQY
-	TRBV7-2	TRBJ2-1	ASSLAGANNEQF
-	TRBV7-9	TRBJ1-3	ASSTSGQLNSGNTIY
TRBD2	TRBV2	TRBJ2-3	ASGTSGGSTDTQY
TRBD1	TRBV4-3	TRBJ1-4	ASSPFRMTGNKLF
TRBD1	TRBV7-6	TRBJ1-1	ASTLGNRGDTEAF